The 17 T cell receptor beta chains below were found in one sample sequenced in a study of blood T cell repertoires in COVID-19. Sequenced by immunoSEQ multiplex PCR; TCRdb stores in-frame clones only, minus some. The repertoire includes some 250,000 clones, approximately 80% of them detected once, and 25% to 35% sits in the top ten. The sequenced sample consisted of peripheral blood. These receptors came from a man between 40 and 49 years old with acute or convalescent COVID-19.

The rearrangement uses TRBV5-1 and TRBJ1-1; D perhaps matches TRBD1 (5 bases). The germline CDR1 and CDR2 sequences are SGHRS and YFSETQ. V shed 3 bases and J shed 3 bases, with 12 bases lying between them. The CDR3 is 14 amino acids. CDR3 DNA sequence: TGCGCCAGCAGCTCAGAACGGGGGTACACTGAAGCTTTCTTT. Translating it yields CASSSERGYTEAFF.

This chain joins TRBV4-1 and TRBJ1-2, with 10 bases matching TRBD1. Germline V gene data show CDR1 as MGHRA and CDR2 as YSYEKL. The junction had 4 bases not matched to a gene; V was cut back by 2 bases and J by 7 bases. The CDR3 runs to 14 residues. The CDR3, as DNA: TGCGCCAGCAGCCAAACCGGGACAGGGGTTGGCTACACCTTC. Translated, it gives CASSQTGTGVGYTF.

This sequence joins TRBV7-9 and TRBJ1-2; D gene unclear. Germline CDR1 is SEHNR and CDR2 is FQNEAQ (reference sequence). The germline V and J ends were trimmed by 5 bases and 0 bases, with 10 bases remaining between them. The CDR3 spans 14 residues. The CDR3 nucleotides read TGTGCCAGCAGCCCTCCGGGAGCTAACTATGGCTACACCTTC. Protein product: CASSPPGANYGYTF.

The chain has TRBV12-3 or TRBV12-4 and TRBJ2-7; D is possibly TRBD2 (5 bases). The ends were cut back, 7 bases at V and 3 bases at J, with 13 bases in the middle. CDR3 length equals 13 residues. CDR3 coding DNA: TGTGCCAGCACCTTTGGACTCAACTACGAGCAGTACTTC. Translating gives CASTFGLNYEQYF.

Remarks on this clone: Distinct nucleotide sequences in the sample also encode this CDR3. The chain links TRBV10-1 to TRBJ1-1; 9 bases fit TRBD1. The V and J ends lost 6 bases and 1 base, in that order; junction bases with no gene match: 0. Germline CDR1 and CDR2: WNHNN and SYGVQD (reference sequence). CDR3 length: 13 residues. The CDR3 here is CASRGQGNTEAFF. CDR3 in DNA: TGCGCCAGCAGGGGACAGGGGAACACTGAAGCTTTCTTT.

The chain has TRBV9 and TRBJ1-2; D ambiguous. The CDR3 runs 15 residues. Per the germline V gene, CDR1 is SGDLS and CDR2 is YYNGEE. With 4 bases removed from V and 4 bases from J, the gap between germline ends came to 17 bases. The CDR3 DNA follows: TGTGCCAGCAGCTCGTCTCTCCGGGTCGGCTATGGCTACACCTTC. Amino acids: CASSSSLRVGYGYTF.

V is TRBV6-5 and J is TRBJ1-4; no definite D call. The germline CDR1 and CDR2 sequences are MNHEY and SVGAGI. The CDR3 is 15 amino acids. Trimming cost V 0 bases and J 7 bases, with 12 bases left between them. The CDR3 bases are TGTGCCAGCAGTTACTCATACTCGACGGGTGAAAAACTGTTTTTT. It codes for CASSYSYSTGEKLFF.

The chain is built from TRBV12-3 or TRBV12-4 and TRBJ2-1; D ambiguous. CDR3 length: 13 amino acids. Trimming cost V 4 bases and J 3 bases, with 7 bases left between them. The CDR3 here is CASSSFLYNEQFF. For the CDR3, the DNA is TGTGCCAGCAGTTCCTTCCTCTACAATGAGCAGTTCTTC.

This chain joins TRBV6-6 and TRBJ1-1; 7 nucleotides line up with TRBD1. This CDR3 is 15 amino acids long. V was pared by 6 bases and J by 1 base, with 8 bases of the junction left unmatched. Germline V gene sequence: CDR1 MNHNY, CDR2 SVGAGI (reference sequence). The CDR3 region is CASSTRQGGNTEAFF. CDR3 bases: TGTGCCAGCAGCACTCGACAGGGAGGGAACACTGAAGCTTTCTTT.

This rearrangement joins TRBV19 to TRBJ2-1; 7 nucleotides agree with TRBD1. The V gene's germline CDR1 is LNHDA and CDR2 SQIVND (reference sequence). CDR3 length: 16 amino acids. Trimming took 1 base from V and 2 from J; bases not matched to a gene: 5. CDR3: CASSIVAGGTYNEQFF. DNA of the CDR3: TGTGCCAGTAGTATAGTGGCAGGGGGTACCTACAATGAGCAGTTCTTC.

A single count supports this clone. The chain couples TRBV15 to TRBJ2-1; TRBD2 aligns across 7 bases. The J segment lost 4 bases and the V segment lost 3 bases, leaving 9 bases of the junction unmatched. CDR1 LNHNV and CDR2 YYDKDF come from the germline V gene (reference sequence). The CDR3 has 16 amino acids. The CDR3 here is CATSRGPLAEYNEQFF. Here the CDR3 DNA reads TGTGCCACCAGCAGGGGGCCCCTAGCGGAATACAATGAGCAGTTCTTC. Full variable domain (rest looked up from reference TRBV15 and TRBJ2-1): DAMVIQNPRYQVTQFGKPVTLSCSQTLNHNVMYWYQQKSSQAPKLLFHYYDKDFNNEADTPDNFQSRRPNTSFCFLDIRSPGLGDTAMYLCATSRGPLAEYNEQFFGPGTRLTVL.

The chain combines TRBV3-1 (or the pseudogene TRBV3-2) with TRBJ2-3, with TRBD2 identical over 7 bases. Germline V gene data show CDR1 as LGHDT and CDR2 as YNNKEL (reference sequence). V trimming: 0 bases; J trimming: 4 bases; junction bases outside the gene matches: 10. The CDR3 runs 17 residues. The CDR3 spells CASSQDFPGGASDTQYF. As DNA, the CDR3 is TGTGCCAGCAGCCAAGATTTTCCGGGGGGAGCGTCAGATACGCAGTATTTT.

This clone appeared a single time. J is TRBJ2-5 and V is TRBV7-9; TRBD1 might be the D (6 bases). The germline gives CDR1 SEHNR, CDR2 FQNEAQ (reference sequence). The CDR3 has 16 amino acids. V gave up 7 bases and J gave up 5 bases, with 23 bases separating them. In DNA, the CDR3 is TGTGCCAGCACTGGAGGACGGGACATCTCAGTGGAGACCCAGTACTTC. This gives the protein CASTGGRDISVETQYF.

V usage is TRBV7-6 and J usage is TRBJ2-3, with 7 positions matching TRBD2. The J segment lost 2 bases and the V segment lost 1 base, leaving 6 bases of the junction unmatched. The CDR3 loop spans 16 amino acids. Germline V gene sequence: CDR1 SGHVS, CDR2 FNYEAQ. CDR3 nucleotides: TGTGCCAGCAGCTTAGGCCGGGACTACTTCACAGATACGCAGTATTTT. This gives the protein CASSLGRDYFTDTQYF.

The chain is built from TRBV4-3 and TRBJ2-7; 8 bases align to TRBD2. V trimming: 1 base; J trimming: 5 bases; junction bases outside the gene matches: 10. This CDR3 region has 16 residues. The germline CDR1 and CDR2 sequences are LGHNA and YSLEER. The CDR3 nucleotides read TGCGCCAGCAGCCAAGGTACGGAGCGGGAGTTTAACGAGCAGTACTTC. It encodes CASSQGTEREFNEQYF.

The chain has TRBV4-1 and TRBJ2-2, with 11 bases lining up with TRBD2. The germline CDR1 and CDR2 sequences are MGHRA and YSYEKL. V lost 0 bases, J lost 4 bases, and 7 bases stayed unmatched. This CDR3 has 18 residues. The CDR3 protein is CASSQDRGLAETTGELFF. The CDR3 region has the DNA TGCGCCAGCAGCCAAGATCGGGGACTAGCGGAAACCACCGGGGAGCTGTTTTTT.

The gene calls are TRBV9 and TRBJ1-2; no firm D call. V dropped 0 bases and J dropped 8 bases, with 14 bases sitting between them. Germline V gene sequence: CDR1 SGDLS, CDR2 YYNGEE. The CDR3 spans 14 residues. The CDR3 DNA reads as TGTGCCAGCAGCGTAGACGGGGATTTGGGGGGCTACACCTTC. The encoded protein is CASSVDGDLGGYTF.